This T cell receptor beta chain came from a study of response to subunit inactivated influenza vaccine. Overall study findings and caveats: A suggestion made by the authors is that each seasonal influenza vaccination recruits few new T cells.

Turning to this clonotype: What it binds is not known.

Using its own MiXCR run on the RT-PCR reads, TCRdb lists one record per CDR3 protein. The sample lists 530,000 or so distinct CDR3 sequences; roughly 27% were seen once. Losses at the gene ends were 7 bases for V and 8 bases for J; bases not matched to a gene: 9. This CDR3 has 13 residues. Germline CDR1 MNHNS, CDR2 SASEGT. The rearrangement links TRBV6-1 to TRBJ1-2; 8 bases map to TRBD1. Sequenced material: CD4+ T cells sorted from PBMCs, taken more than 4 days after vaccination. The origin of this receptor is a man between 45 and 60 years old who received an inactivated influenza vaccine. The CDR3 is CASTGQGARGYTF. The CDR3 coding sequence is TGTGCCAGCACCGGGCAGGGGGCAAGGGGCTACACCTTC.